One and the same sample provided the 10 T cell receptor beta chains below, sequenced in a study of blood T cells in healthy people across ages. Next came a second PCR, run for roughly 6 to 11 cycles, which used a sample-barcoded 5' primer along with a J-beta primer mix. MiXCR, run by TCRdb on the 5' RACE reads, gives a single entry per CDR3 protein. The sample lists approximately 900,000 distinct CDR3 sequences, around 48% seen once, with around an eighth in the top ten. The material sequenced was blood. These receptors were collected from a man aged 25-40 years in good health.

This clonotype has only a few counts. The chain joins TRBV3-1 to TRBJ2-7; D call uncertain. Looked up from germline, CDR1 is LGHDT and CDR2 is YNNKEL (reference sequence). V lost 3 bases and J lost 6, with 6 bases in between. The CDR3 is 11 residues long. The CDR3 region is CASSHFFEQYF. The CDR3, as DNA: TGTGCCAGCAGCCACTTCTTCGAGCAGTACTTC.

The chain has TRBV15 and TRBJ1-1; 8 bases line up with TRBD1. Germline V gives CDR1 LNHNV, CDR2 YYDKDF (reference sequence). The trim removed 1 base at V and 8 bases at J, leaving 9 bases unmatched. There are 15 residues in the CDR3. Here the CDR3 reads CATSRAMTGEGEAFF. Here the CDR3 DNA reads TGTGCCACCAGCAGAGCAATGACAGGGGAGGGGGAAGCTTTCTTT.

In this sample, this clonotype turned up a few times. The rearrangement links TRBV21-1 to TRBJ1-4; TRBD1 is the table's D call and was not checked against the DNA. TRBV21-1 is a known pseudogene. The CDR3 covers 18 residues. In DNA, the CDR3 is TGTGCCAGCAGCCTCCGGGACAGGGGTGGTGTAACTAATGAAAAACTGTTTTTT. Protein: CASSLRDRGGVTNEKLFF.

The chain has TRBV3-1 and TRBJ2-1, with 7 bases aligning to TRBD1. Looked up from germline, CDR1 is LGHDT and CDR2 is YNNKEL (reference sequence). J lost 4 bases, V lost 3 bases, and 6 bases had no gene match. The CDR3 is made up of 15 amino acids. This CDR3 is CASSQTTGTYNEQFF. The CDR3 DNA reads TGTGCCAGCAGCCAGACGACAGGGACGTACAATGAGCAGTTCTTC.

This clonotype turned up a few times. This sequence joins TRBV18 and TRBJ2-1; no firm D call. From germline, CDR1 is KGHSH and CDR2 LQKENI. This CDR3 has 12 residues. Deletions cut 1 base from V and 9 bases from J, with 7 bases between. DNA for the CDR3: TGTGCCAGCTCACCACGTTTAAGTGAGCAGTTCTTC. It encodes CASSPRLSEQFF.

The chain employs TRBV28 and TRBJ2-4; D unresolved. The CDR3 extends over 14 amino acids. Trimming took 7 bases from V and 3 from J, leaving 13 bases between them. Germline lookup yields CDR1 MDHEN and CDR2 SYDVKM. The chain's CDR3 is CASTLGYNKNIQYF. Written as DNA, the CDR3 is TGTGCCAGCACGCTAGGGTATAACAAAAACATTCAGTACTTC.

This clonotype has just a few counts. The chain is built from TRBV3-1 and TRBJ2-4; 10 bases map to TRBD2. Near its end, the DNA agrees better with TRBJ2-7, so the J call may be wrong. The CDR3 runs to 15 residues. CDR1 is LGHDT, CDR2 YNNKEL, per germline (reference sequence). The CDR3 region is CASSQGSGGAYEQYF. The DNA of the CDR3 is TGTGCCAGCAGCCAAGGCAGCGGGGGGGCCTACGAGCAGTACTTC.

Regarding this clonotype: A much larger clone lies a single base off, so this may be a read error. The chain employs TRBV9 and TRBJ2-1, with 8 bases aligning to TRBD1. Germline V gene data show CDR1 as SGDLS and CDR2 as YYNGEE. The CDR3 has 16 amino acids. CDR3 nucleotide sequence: TGTGCCAGCAGCCCCAGGACAGGGAGCTCCTACAAGGAGCAGTTCTTC. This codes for CASSPRTGSSYKEQFF. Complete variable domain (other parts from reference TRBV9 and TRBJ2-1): DSGVTQTPKHLITATGQRVTLRCSPRSGDLSVYWYQQSLDQGLQFLIQYYNGEERAKGNILERFSAQQFPDLHSELNLSSLELGDSALYFCASSPRTGSSYKEQFFGPGTRLTVL.

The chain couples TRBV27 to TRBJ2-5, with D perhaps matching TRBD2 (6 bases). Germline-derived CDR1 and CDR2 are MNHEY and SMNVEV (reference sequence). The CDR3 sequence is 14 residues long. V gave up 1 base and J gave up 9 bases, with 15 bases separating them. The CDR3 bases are TGTGCCAGCAGTTTATGGGCAGGGACTCCCCCCCAGTACTTC. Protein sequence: CASSLWAGTPPQYF.

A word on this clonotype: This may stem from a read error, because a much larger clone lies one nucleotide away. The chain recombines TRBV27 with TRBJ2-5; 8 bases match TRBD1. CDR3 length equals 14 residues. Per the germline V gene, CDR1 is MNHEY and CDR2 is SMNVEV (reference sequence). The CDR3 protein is CAGSLGDRQETQYF. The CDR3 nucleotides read TGTGCCGGCAGTTTAGGGGACAGGCAAGAGACCCAGTACTTC.